This T cell receptor beta chain was identified during a study of identical twins (dated by TCRdb to 2016 to 2018). Regarding the research as a whole: To test whether fetal clonotypes persist, this study deep-sequenced TCR alpha and beta repertoires from monozygotic twins, from unrelated adults of various ages, and from cord blood. To rule out contamination, the twin experiments were replicated at different times with different library preparation protocols. The investigation overall reported the following: Invariant T cells such as MAIT and iNKT could partly confound zero-insertion analyses, although diverse VJ usage argued against such confounding for most clonotypes. Because the same donors could not be followed over many years, conclusions were based on cross-sectional statistical analysis. Out-of-frame TCR alpha sequences shared between twins showed an excess of low generation-probability sequences compared with coincidental sharing between unrelated individuals. In monozygotic twins, recombination models systematically underestimated out-of-frame TCR alpha sharing, but the models matched the sharing seen between unrelated individuals. Fewer insertions were carried by abundant cord blood beta clonotypes; a weaker similar trend was observed in young adult naive repertoires, while no such trend was observed in memory repertoires. The excess sharing between twins in beta out-of-frame sequences was weaker because fewer shared sequences reduced the signal-to-noise ratio.

Only healthy Caucasian donors were included. The study also sequenced three unrelated non-twin adults: a male aged 18 to 29, a male aged 50 to 60 and a female aged 50 to 60. Miltenyi CD45RO+ enrichment and human naive T-cell isolation kits were used to isolate memory (CD45RO+) and naive T cells from PBMC. The library was produced with 5' RACE. Sequenced on an Illumina HiSeq 2000. A universal primer binding site was added through template switching, and the final cDNA carried a unique molecular identifier so that TCR cDNA molecules could be counted accurately. Specific primers in the conserved constant-segment region were used to synthesize first-strand cDNA for TCR alpha and beta chains. To control for contamination, every cDNA library carried two barcodes: a SMART-Mk sample barcode plus Illumina barcodes. TruSeq adapter sequences and Illumina sample barcodes were added in two successive PCR steps. Sequencing of the TCR alpha and beta cDNA libraries was done on the Illumina HiSeq platform using custom primers. Per the source publication's procedure: MiGEC processed the raw reads to extract unique molecular identifiers, while MiXCR was used to determine the CDR3 positions. Recombination models were inferred per individual with the repgenHMM and IGoR tools using an EM algorithm. Shared clonotypes were analyzed with the tcR package in R, and sharing was normalized by the product of cloneset sizes. To study raw recombination without the effects of thymic and clonal selection, out-of-frame nonproductive sequences were analyzed. TCRdb trimmed the raw reads at Q25, called clones with MiXCR and kept productive beta chains. Rows with a matching CDR3 protein are joined into one entry that keeps the most common DNA and genes. The V and J calls reflect TCRdb's pipeline rather than the authors' work. This sample holds more than 350,000 distinct CDR3 sequences; roughly 9% were observed only once. The ten top clones hold under 9.5% of the sample.

Deletion took 2 bases off V and 6 bases off J, with a span of 11 bases between the germline ends. The CDR3 contains 13 residues, cysteine and phenylalanine counted. Solely the CDR3 DNA is kept, with 39 bases framed from the first base. Per the germline V gene, SGHTA is the CDR1 and FQGNSA is the CDR2. The table lists this clonotype with a few counts. Its cognate antigen has yet to be identified. Base qualities were left out, and no much larger clone turns up one base away. Source material: naive T cells sorted from blood. The intended sense of this specimen's cell subset or site label: cells isolated with a human naive T-cell isolation kit. The clonotype originates from a woman aged 45-65 years in good health. Recombination connected TRBV7-2 to TRBJ2-7; D gene: possibly TRBD2, on 6 matching bases. The CDR3 amino acid sequence is: CASSLRLVFEQYF. The DNA sequence follows: TGTGCCAGCAGCTTAAGACTAGTTTTCGAGCAGTACTTC. Full variable domain (CDR3 extended with the reference TRBV7-2 and TRBJ2-7 proteins): GAGVSQSPSNKVTEKGKDVELRCDPISGHTALYWYRQSLGQGLEFLIYFQGNSAPDKSGLPSDRFSAERTGGSVSTLTIQRTQQEDSAVYLCASSLRLVFEQYFGPGTRLTVT.